The rows below give T cell receptor beta chains drawn from one sample of a study of cytomegalovirus exposure and HLA in healthy donors. The table came from immunoSEQ multiplex PCR; TCRdb's copy has only in-frame clones and leaves some out. This table has approximately 150,000 clones, roughly 85% appearing once. Material: PBMCs. Every receptor here comes from a man aged 40-50 years in good health and CMV-seronegative. The CDR3 runs from the conserved cysteine through the conserved F or W. Fields, in order: CDR3 protein, CDR3 DNA, D gene, clone size, V gene, J gene. D genes are given only for firm matches. For some rows the clone size is stated as once, few or many, or as a class when expanded; others skip it.

cdr3_aa: CASSPTTAGTYEQYF
cdr3_nt: TGTGCCAGCAGCCCGACGACGGCAGGTACCTACGAGCAGTACTTC
d_call: -
clone_size: -
v_call: TRBV11-3
j_call: TRBJ2-7

cdr3_aa: CASSLNSRQGEKLFF
cdr3_nt: TGTGCCAGCAGCCTAAACTCCCGACAGGGTGAAAAACTGTTTTTT
d_call: TRBD1
clone_size: -
v_call: TRBV2
j_call: TRBJ1-4

cdr3_aa: CASLTDTGSNQPQHF
cdr3_nt: TGTGCCAGCCTAACAGATACAGGTTCAAATCAGCCCCAGCATTTT
d_call: -
clone_size: -
v_call: TRBV6-6
j_call: TRBJ1-5

cdr3_aa: CSVRQGLGANYGYTF
cdr3_nt: TGCAGCGTTCGCCAGGGATTAGGAGCTAACTATGGCTACACCTTC
d_call: -
clone_size: -
v_call: TRBV29-1
j_call: TRBJ1-2

cdr3_aa: CASDPGTGGGEAFF
cdr3_nt: TGTGCCTCGGACCCCGGGACAGGTGGCGGGGAAGCTTTCTTT
d_call: TRBD1
clone_size: -
v_call: TRBV30
j_call: TRBJ1-1

cdr3_aa: CASSLGQEETQYF
cdr3_nt: TGCGCCAGCAGCTTGGGACAGGAAGAGACCCAGTACTTC
d_call: -
clone_size: -
v_call: TRBV5-1
j_call: TRBJ2-5

cdr3_aa: CASSESGIYGYTF
cdr3_nt: TGTGCCAGCAGTGAGTCAGGAATCTATGGCTACACCTTC
d_call: -
clone_size: -
v_call: TRBV6-4
j_call: TRBJ1-2

cdr3_aa: CASSLQGYTDTQYF
cdr3_nt: TGCGCCAGCAGCTTACAGGGATACACAGATACGCAGTATTTT
d_call: -
clone_size: -
v_call: TRBV5-1
j_call: TRBJ2-3

cdr3_aa: CASSLPSGGPNTEAFF
cdr3_nt: TGTGCCAGCAGCCTCCCATCAGGGGGGCCGAACACTGAAGCTTTCTTT
d_call: TRBD1
clone_size: -
v_call: TRBV7-9
j_call: TRBJ1-1

cdr3_aa: CAWSGASGRHADTQYF
cdr3_nt: TGTGCCTGGAGTGGGGCTAGCGGGAGGCATGCAGATACGCAGTATTTT
d_call: TRBD2
clone_size: -
v_call: TRBV30
j_call: TRBJ2-3

cdr3_aa: CASSSGTVSEQYF
cdr3_nt: TGTGCCAGCAGCTCCGGGACAGTCAGCGAGCAGTACTTC
d_call: TRBD1
clone_size: once
v_call: TRBV11-3
j_call: TRBJ2-7

cdr3_aa: CASSPQLWTGNTIYF
cdr3_nt: TGTGCCAGCAGCCCACAGCTTTGGACTGGAAACACCATATATTTT
d_call: -
clone_size: -
v_call: TRBV7-9
j_call: TRBJ1-3

cdr3_aa: CASRRTSGNYNEQFF
cdr3_nt: TGCGCCAGCAGACGGACTAGCGGAAACTACAATGAGCAGTTCTTC
d_call: TRBD2
clone_size: -
v_call: TRBV5-1
j_call: TRBJ2-1